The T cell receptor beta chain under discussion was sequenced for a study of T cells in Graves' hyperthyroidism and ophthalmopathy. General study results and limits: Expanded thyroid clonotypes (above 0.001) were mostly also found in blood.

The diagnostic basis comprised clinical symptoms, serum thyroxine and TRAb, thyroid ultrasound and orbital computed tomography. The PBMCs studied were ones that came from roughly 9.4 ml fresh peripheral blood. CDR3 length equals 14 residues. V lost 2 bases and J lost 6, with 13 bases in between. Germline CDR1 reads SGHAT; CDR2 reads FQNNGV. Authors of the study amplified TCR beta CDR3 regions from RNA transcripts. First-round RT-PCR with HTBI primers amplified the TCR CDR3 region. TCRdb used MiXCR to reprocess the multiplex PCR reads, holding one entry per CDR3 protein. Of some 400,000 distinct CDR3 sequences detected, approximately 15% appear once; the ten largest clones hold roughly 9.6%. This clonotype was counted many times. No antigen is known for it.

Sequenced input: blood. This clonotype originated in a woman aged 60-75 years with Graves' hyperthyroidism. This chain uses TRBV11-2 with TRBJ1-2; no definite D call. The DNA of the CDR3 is TGTGCCAGCAGCTTATCCGGACCTGAGGATGGCTACACCTTC. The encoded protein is CASSLSGPEDGYTF. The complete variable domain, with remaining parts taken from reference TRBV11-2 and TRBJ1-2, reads EAGVAQSPRYKIIEKRQSVAFWCNPISGHATLYWYQQILGQGPKLLIQFQNNGVVDDSQLPKDRFSAERLKGVDSTLKIQPAKLEDSAVYLCASSLSGPEDGYTFGSGTRLTVV.